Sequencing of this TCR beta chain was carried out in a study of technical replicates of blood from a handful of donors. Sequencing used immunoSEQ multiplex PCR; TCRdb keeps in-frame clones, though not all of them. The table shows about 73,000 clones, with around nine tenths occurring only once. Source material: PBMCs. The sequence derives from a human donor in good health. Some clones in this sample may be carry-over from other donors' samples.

DNA for the CDR3: TGTGCCAGCAGCCGGACAGGGCGGGGAGAGACCCAGTACTTC. It is translated as CASSRTGRGETQYF. The V and J genes are TRBV7-2 and TRBJ2-5, with 8 bases matching TRBD1. This CDR3 contains 14 residues. V dropped 5 bases and J dropped 4; count of bases not matched to a gene: 6. Germline V CDR1 and CDR2: SGHTA, FQGNSA.